One T cell receptor beta chain is described in this entry. The data derive from a study of control samples from healthy donors and cancer patients. This CDR3 has 13 residues. V lost 6 bases and J 2 bases, leaving 10 bases between the germline ends. CDR1 ENHRY and CDR2 SYGVKD come from the germline V gene. Repertoires were generated with immunoSEQ multiplex PCR, while TCRdb's copy carries only in-frame clones and drops some. Here the sample spans 100,000 to 150,000 clones, about 90% being singletons. The rearrangement links TRBV10-3 to TRBJ1-1, with D perhaps matching TRBD1 (6 bases). Input material: blood. The origin of this receptor is a man between 18 and 35 years old in good health. CDR3 sequence: CAIRSGVNTEAFF. The CDR3 DNA reads TGTGCCATCAGGTCAGGGGTAAACACTGAAGCTTTCTTT.